This TCR beta chain appears in the sequencing data of a study of T-cell memory formation after mild COVID-19. In its sample, this clonotype was seen a few times. TCRdb reanalysed the 5' RACE reads using MiXCR and keeps one entry per CDR3 protein. Of roughly 260,000 distinct CDR3 sequences in the sample, about a sixth are singletons; the top ten hold approximately 3.4%. The CDR3 extends over 15 amino acids. Germline trimming cut 3 bases from V and 10 bases from J; bases unmatched to any gene: 6. The germline CDR1 and CDR2 sequences are KGHDR and SFDVKD. This receptor was obtained from a man younger than 35 who had mild COVID-19 (a few samples of this study predate the infection). Cell type and time point are not known. The V and J genes are TRBV24-1 and TRBJ2-1; TRBD2 agrees at 12 bases. The material sequenced was PBMCs or a T cell subset sorted from them (not recorded which). The CDR3 protein is CATSDPTSGGNEQFF. The DNA for the CDR3 is TGTGCCACCAGTGATCCCACTAGCGGGGGGAACGAGCAGTTCTTC.